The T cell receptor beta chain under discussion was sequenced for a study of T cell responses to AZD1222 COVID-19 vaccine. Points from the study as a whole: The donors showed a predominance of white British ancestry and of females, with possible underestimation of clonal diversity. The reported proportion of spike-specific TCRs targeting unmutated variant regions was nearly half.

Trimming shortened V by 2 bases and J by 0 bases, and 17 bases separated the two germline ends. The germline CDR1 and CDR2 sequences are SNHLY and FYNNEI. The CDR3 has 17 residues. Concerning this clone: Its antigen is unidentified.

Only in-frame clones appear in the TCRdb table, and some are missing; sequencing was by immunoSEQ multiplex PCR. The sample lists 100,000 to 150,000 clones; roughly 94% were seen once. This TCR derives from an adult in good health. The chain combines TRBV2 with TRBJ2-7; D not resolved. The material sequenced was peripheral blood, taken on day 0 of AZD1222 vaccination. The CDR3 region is CASSERLSGRTSYEQYF. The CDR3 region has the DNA TGTGCCAGCAGTGAAAGGCTCTCGGGCAGGACCTCCTACGAGCAGTACTTC.